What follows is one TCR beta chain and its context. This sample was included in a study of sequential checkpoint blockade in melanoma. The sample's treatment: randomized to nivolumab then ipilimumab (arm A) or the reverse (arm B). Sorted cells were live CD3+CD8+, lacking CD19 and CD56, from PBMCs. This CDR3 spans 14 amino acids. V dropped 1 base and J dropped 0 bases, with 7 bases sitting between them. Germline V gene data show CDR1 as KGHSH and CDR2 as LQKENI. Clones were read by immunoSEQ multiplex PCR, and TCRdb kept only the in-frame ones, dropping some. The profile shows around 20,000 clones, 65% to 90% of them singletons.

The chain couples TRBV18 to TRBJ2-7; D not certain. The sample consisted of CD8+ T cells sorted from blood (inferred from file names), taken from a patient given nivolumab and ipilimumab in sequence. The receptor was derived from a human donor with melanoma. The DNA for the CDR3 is TGTGCCAGCTCACCACTAGAAAGCTCCTACGAGCAGTACTTC. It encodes CASSPLESSYEQYF. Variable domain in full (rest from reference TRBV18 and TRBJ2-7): NAGVMQNPRHLVRRRGQEARLRCSPMKGHSHVYWYRQLPEEGLKFMVYLQKENIIDESGMPKERFSAEFPKEGPSILRIQQVVRGDSAAYFCASSPLESSYEQYFGPGTRLTVT.